This T cell receptor (beta chain) was found in a study of blood T cell repertoires in COVID-19. For the study at large: There were acute and convalescent COVID-19 samples, and they came from the United States, Italy and Spain.

Authors' analysis steps: Nucleated cell number was recorded as an estimate derived from reference gene primer amplification. Here immunoSEQ multiplex PCR was the method, and the copy in TCRdb shows in-frame clones only, minus some. D and trimming were read from the DNA, whereas the V and J calls and clone size are those reported in that table. The sample contains a few hundred thousand clones, roughly 89% of which appear only once. The age range of participants was 18 to 89 years, with residence in roughly 25 US areas. CDR1 LNHDA and CDR2 SQIVND come from the germline V gene (reference sequence). The CDR3 consists of 16 residues. The ends were cut back, 6 bases at V and 8 bases at J, with 23 bases in the middle.

The chain links TRBV19 to TRBJ2-1; TRBD2 is a possible D gene (6 bases). This receptor was identified in a woman between 18 and 29 years old with acute COVID-19. The sample was PBMCs or T cells enriched from blood (not recorded which). The CDR3: CASRGHGRQFWDEQFF. CDR3 coding DNA: TGTGCCAGTAGGGGTCATGGGAGGCAATTTTGGGATGAGCAGTTCTTC.